A single sample gave rise to the 10 T cell receptor beta chains below, sequenced in a study of shared clonotypes between healthy human individuals. The data were produced by immunoSEQ multiplex PCR, yet TCRdb's version contains in-frame clones alone and is incomplete. The repertoire consists of about 600,000 clones, with less than 98% occurring once and the leading ten covering roughly 0.05%. The sequencing input was naive CD4+ T cells sorted from blood. Subset denoted: CD45RA+ positively selected. These receptor sequences come from a woman aged 25 to 45 in good health.

The V and J genes are TRBV10-3 and TRBJ2-7; D is uncertain. This CDR3 comprises 15 residues. Per the germline V gene, CDR1 is ENHRY and CDR2 is SYGVKD. The V end lost 0 bases, the J end lost 2 bases, and 11 bases lay between the germline ends. The CDR3 sequence: CAISESTAKTYEQYF. The CDR3 DNA sequence: TGTGCCATCAGTGAGTCGACGGCGAAGACCTACGAGCAGTACTTC.

The J gene is TRBJ1-2, the V gene TRBV19; D remains unclear. Germline V gives CDR1 LNHDA, CDR2 SQIVND (reference sequence). The CDR3 totals 11 residues. V was trimmed by 7 bases and J by 7 bases, leaving 10 bases between them. CDR3 sequence: CASKWASGYTF. Here the CDR3 DNA reads TGTGCCAGTAAATGGGCAAGTGGCTACACCTTC.

The V call is TRBV28, the J call TRBJ1-1; D gene ambiguous. CDR1 is MDHEN, CDR2 SYDVKM, per germline. Trimming removed 6 bases at V and 9 bases at J, with 11 bases between. This CDR3 is 11 amino acids long. The CDR3: CASSGETKAFF. In DNA, the CDR3 is TGTGCCAGCAGCGGGGAGACAAAAGCTTTCTTT. The full variable domain, with the rest looked up from reference TRBV28 and TRBJ1-1, is DVKVTQSSRYLVKRTGEKVFLECVQDMDHENMFWYRQDPGLGLRLIYFSYDVKMKEKGDIPEGYSVSREKKERFSLILESASTNQTSMYLCASSGETKAFFGQGTRLTVV.

CDR3 loop: CASSLAGSNGELFF. CDR3 sequence (DNA): TGTGCCAGCAGTTTAGCGGGTTCTAACGGGGAGCTGTTTTTT. The rearrangement uses TRBV27 and TRBJ2-2; D perhaps matches TRBD2 (5 bases). The CDR3 sequence is 14 residues long. V dropped 2 bases and J dropped 7 bases, with 11 bases sitting between them. Germline loops: CDR1 MNHEY, CDR2 SMNVEV (reference sequence).

The gene calls are TRBV20-1 and TRBJ1-2; D is ambiguous. This CDR3 spans 10 amino acids. V was trimmed by 6 bases and J by 6 bases, leaving 8 bases between them. The germline gives CDR1 DFQATT, CDR2 SNEGSKA (reference sequence). CDR3 sequence (DNA): TGCAGTGCGGGTCGGGATGGCTACACCTTC. Translation gives CSAGRDGYTF.

The V call is TRBV5-1, the J call TRBJ2-1; either TRBD1 or TRBD2 may supply D (5 bases each). The CDR3 sequence is 16 residues long. The germline V gene has CDR1 SGHRS and CDR2 YFSETQ. V shed 0 bases and J shed 1 base, with 11 bases lying between them. The CDR3 loop reads CASSLAGALSYNEQFF. CDR3 in DNA: TGCGCCAGCAGCTTGGCCGGGGCTCTTTCCTACAATGAGCAGTTCTTC.

The V and J genes are TRBV28 and TRBJ2-5, with D unresolved. Judging by the DNA end, TRBJ2-7 fits better; the J call may be wrong. In germline, CDR1 is MDHEN, CDR2 SYDVKM. The CDR3 totals 15 residues. Here the CDR3 DNA reads TGTGCCAGCAGTTCACACGCTACAACAGACTACGAGCAGTACTTC. This encodes CASSSHATTDYEQYF.

Comments on this clone: Distinct nucleotide sequences in the sample also encode this CDR3. V is TRBV5-1 and J is TRBJ1-4; TRBD1 matches 9 bases. There are 15 residues in the CDR3. Germline-derived CDR1 and CDR2 are SGHRS and YFSETQ. V trimming: 3 bases; J trimming: 0 bases; junction bases outside the gene matches: 0. The CDR3, as DNA: TGCGCCAGCAGCTGGACAGGGGCAACTAATGAAAAACTGTTTTTT. It is translated as CASSWTGATNEKLFF.

This clone was detected only once. V usage is TRBV4-1 and J usage is TRBJ2-3; 7 bases align to TRBD2. Germline V CDR1 and CDR2: MGHRA, YSYEKL. The junction had 12 bases not matched to a gene; V was cut back by 0 bases and J by 0 bases. CDR3 length: 19 residues. CDR3 in amino acids: CASSQDRQAVGGSTDTQYF. The CDR3 DNA follows: TGCGCCAGCAGCCAAGATCGGCAAGCGGTGGGGGGGAGCACAGATACGCAGTATTTT.

The chain is built from TRBV19 and TRBJ1-4; TRBD1 matches 9 bases. There are 15 residues in the CDR3. CDR1 is LNHDA, CDR2 SQIVND, per germline (reference sequence). V was pared by 6 bases and J by 7 bases, with 9 bases of the junction left unmatched. This chain's CDR3 is CASRGTGTGFEKLFF. CDR3 DNA sequence: TGTGCCAGTAGGGGAACTGGGACAGGGTTTGAAAAACTGTTTTTT.